Shown below are 14 T cell receptor beta chains from a single sample sequenced in a study of cytomegalovirus exposure and HLA in healthy donors. It was with 60 Vbeta and 13 Jbeta primers that the PCR ran. Sequencing used immunoSEQ multiplex PCR; TCRdb keeps in-frame clones, though not all of them. The data hold tens of thousands of clones, with about 85% observed a single time. The source material was PBMCs. The receptors were sampled from a female donor in good health and CMV-seronegative.

The genes are TRBV5-4 and TRBJ2-1; 10 bases are shared with TRBD1. V lost 5 bases to trimming and J lost 9 bases; unmatched junction nucleotides: 2. The CDR3 runs 12 residues. CDR1 and CDR2 (germline): SGHNT, YYREEE (reference sequence). CDR3 DNA: TGTGCCAGCAGGGACAGGGGGGGTGAGCAGTTCTTC. Residues: CASRDRGGEQFF.

The chain is built from TRBV7-9 and TRBJ2-7, with 9 bases matching TRBD1. Germline loops: CDR1 SEHNR, CDR2 FQNEAQ (reference sequence). The ends lost 4 bases at V and 1 base at J; junction bases unmatched: 8. This CDR3 contains 16 residues. This chain's CDR3 is CASSSLQGAQSYEQYF. The CDR3 DNA sequence: TGTGCCAGCAGCTCCCTACAGGGGGCTCAATCCTACGAGCAGTACTTC.

V gene TRBV30 combines with J gene TRBJ2-3; TRBD2 matches at 11 bases. This CDR3 contains 16 residues. CDR1 and CDR2 (germline): GTSNPN, SVGIG (reference sequence). Germline trimming cut 3 bases from V and 0 bases from J; bases unmatched to any gene: 5. The CDR3 protein is CAWSHLAGGSTDTQYF. The CDR3 DNA follows: TGTGCCTGGAGCCACTTAGCGGGAGGGAGCACAGATACGCAGTATTTT.

The J gene is TRBJ1-4, the V gene TRBV7-2, with TRBD1 matching over 10 bases. Germline loops: CDR1 SGHTA, CDR2 FQGNSA. Trimming removed 5 bases from V and 8 bases from J; junction bases left unmatched: 5. The CDR3 loop spans 14 amino acids. This chain's CDR3 is CASSGQGEREKLFF. The CDR3 bases are TGTGCCAGCAGCGGACAGGGGGAAAGAGAAAAACTGTTTTTT.

The gene calls are TRBV5-1 and TRBJ2-3; D may be TRBD1 (5 bases). The CDR3 is 14 residues long. V was shortened by 0 bases and J by 2 bases, with 7 bases between the two germline ends. CDR1 and CDR2 (germline): SGHRS, YFSETQ. CDR3 sequence reads: CASSLEGATDTQYF. DNA for the CDR3: TGCGCCAGCAGCTTGGAAGGGGCCACAGATACGCAGTATTTT.

The chain has TRBV7-6 and TRBJ2-7; the D is unclear. V was clipped by 0 bases and J by 3 bases, with 6 bases between them. This CDR3 is built from 13 residues. The germline V gene has CDR1 SGHVS and CDR2 FNYEAQ. CDR3 DNA: TGTGCCAGCAGCTTAGCAGCCGACTACGAGCAGTACTTC. Its translation is CASSLAADYEQYF.

V gene TRBV7-9 combines with J gene TRBJ2-7; TRBD1 aligns across 7 bases. Looked up from germline, CDR1 is SEHNR and CDR2 is FQNEAQ (reference sequence). V dropped 0 bases and J dropped 5; count of bases not matched to a gene: 4. The CDR3 is made up of 14 amino acids. The CDR3 spells CASSLAIDRDEQYF. In DNA, the CDR3 is TGTGCCAGCAGCTTAGCGATCGACAGGGACGAGCAGTACTTC. Full variable domain (rest looked up from reference TRBV7-9 and TRBJ2-7): DTGVSQNPRHKITKRGQNVTFRCDPISEHNRLYWYRQTLGQGPEFLTYFQNEAQLEKSRLLSDRFSAERPKGSFSTLEIQRTEQGDSAMYLCASSLAIDRDEQYFGPGTRLTVT.

In DNA form, the CDR3 reads TGTGCCAGCTCACCGGGGACTGGAGAGACCCAGTACTTC. Translating gives CASSPGTGETQYF. The rearrangement uses TRBV18 and TRBJ2-5; a weak D match, TRBD2 (6 bases). Trimming took 3 bases from V and 4 from J, leaving 9 bases between them. Germline values: CDR1 KGHSH, CDR2 LQKENI. The CDR3 is 13 amino acids.

A single count supports this clone. The chain combines TRBV7-2 with TRBJ1-1; D unclear. CDR1 SGHTA and CDR2 FQGNSA come from the germline V gene. With 1 base removed from V and 4 bases from J, the gap between germline ends came to 10 bases. The CDR3 spans 14 residues. CDR3 region: CASSLVSTGTEAFF. Written as DNA, the CDR3 is TGTGCCAGCAGCTTAGTCTCTACGGGCACTGAAGCTTTCTTT.

The rearrangement uses TRBV6-1 and TRBJ2-7; 10 bases are a match to TRBD2. The V gene's germline CDR1 is MNHNS and CDR2 SASEGT. The J segment lost 4 bases and the V segment lost 7 bases, leaving 10 bases of the junction unmatched. This CDR3 comprises 15 residues. The CDR3 coding sequence is TGTGCCAGCACCCAACCGCCTAGCGGGAGTTACGAGCAGTACTTC. This gives the protein CASTQPPSGSYEQYF.

The chain links TRBV5-6 to TRBJ2-7, with TRBD1 matching 7 bases. The CDR3 contains 16 residues. Germline loops: CDR1 SGHDT, CDR2 YYEEEE. The J segment lost 2 bases and the V segment lost 4 bases, leaving 12 bases of the junction unmatched. The CDR3 region is CASSIFGQANTYEQYF. The CDR3 nucleotides are TGTGCCAGCAGCATCTTTGGACAGGCGAATACCTACGAGCAGTACTTC.

The gene calls are TRBV2 and TRBJ1-2; TRBD1 might be the D (5 bases). V gave up 6 bases and J gave up 2 bases, with 10 bases separating them. This CDR3 comprises 13 residues. The germline V gene has CDR1 SNHLY and CDR2 FYNNEI. The CDR3, as DNA: TGTGCCAGCAGGAGGACAAGAAACTATGGCTACACCTTC. Its translation is CASRRTRNYGYTF.

The J gene is TRBJ2-7, the V gene TRBV5-6, with 7 bases that match TRBD2. V gave up 4 bases and J gave up 2 bases; unmatched junction bases: 6. The CDR3 has 14 residues. Germline V CDR1 and CDR2: SGHDT, YYEEEE. The CDR3 region has the DNA TGTGCCAGCAGCGCGGCTAGCGGAACCTACGAGCAGTACTTC. Protein sequence: CASSAASGTYEQYF.

The V call is TRBV5-6, the J call TRBJ2-5; maybe TRBD2 (6 bases). V lost 7 bases and J 5 bases, leaving 15 bases between the germline ends. This CDR3 has 13 amino acids. Germline CDR1 SGHDT, CDR2 YYEEEE. CDR3 bases: TGTGCCAGCGATTTACGGGAGCGGGAGACCCAGTACTTC. This codes for CASDLRERETQYF.